The present T cell receptor beta chain was sequenced within a study of blood T cell repertoires in COVID-19. Study as a whole: Samples of COVID-19 (acute and convalescent) were obtained from the United States, Italy and Spain. In each case, the material was cDNA or gDNA derived from T cells, B-cell-depleted T cells, or PBMCs.

Either two negative PCRs, clearance, or symptom resolution qualified Cohort 3 donors as recovered. CDR3 length: 14 amino acids. Trimming pared 4 bases from V and 3 bases from J, leaving 13 bases between. Germline CDR1 reads LGHDT; CDR2 reads YNNKEL (reference sequence). Sequencing used immunoSEQ multiplex PCR; TCRdb keeps in-frame clones, though not all of them. The sample holds about 370,000 clones; 80% to 90% are singletons and the top ten take around 1%. This clonotype was obtained from a man younger than 35 who had recovered from COVID-19. Sequencing used PBMCs or T cells enriched from blood (not recorded which). The chain employs TRBV3-1 (or the pseudogene TRBV3-2) and TRBJ2-7; perhaps TRBD2 as D (7 bases). The CDR3 reads CASSRYGGLYEQYF. The CDR3 DNA reads as TGTGCCAGCAGCCGTTACGGGGGGCTCTACGAGCAGTACTTC.